The clone carrying this T cell receptor (beta chain) was observed at least ten times. What it binds is not known. This record belongs to a study of neurological immune-mediated disorders. Broader study findings: In HTLV-1-associated myelopathy, TCR clonal expansion was greatest, whereas multiple sclerosis had the least, falling below healthy controls. Phylogenetic grouping put 18 of 34 multiple sclerosis patients' repertoires into one related-CDR3 cluster, a possible signature.

CDR1 and CDR2 (germline): SGHTA, FQGNSA. The CDR3 loop spans 16 amino acids. J lost 5 bases, V lost 6 bases, and 8 bases had no gene match. TCRdb re-analysed the 5' RACE reads in MiXCR, keeping a single row per CDR3 protein. The table shows 95,000 to 150,000 distinct CDR3 sequences, with about 3.2% occurring only once. The clonotype originates from a woman aged 25-40 years with multiple sclerosis. The sequencing input was PBMCs. The gene calls are TRBV7-2 and TRBJ2-3, with 13 bases fitting TRBD2. This CDR3 is CASRQTSGRAGDTQYF. In DNA form, the CDR3 reads TGTGCCAGCAGACAAACTAGCGGGAGGGCCGGAGATACGCAGTATTTT.